Given below is one T cell receptor (beta chain) in context. Which cohort a participant joined came from the clinical history participants gave. Repertoires were generated with immunoSEQ multiplex PCR, while TCRdb's copy carries only in-frame clones and drops some. The data show about 270,000 clones, with 75% to 95% seen just once and around 2.8% held by the top ten. The CDR3 runs to 17 residues. Germline V gene data show CDR1 as MGHRA and CDR2 as YSYEKL. The ends were cut back, 4 bases at V and 1 base at J, with 16 bases in the middle. This record belongs to a study of blood T cell repertoires in COVID-19. At the level of the study: Spain, Italy and the United States supplied samples that represented acute and convalescent COVID-19.

The material sequenced was PBMCs or T cells enriched from blood (not recorded which). This clonotype originated in a man aged 40-49 years who had been exposed to COVID-19. The chain is built from TRBV4-1 and TRBJ2-2; possibly TRBD2 for D (6 bases). The CDR3 loop reads CASSRSPGGWNTGELFF. CDR3 nucleotides: TGCGCCAGCAGCCGAAGCCCAGGAGGGTGGAACACCGGGGAGCTGTTTTTT.